What follows are 10 T cell receptor beta chains derived from one specimen sequenced in a study of blood T cell repertoires in COVID-19. TCRdb's table, derived via immunoSEQ multiplex PCR, lists solely in-frame clones and lacks some. The sample consists of about 58,000 clones, roughly 90% of them appearing once. Sequencing used peripheral blood. Receptor source: a woman aged 60-75 years with active COVID-19.

Comments on this clone: Within the sample, other DNA sequences also encode this same CDR3. CDR3 residues: CATSDTTLQGLGYSNQPQHF. The CDR3 DNA reads TGTGCCACCAGTGATACGACTTTACAGGGGCTGGGCTATAGCAATCAGCCCCAGCATTTT. This rearrangement joins TRBV24-1 to TRBJ1-5, with 7 bases fitting TRBD1. V shed 3 bases, J shed 0 bases, and the junction held 16 bases outside the gene matches. CDR3 size: 20 residues. CDR1 is KGHDR and CDR2 is SFDVKD in the germline V gene.

This clone was observed a single time. This rearrangement joins TRBV3-1 (or the pseudogene TRBV3-2) to TRBJ2-3; the match to TRBD2 covers 11 bases. The CDR3 spans 17 residues. In germline, CDR1 is LGHDT, CDR2 YNNKEL (reference sequence). V lost 4 bases, J lost 1 base, and 7 bases stayed unmatched. The chain's CDR3 is CASSLGTSGACTDTQYF. As DNA, the CDR3 is TGTGCCAGCAGCCTTGGGACTAGCGGAGCCTGCACAGATACGCAGTATTTT.

This clone occurred once. The CDR3 DNA sequence: TGTGCCTGGAGTGTAGTAGGGGTGGAGACCCAGTACTTC. Its protein is CAWSVVGVETQYF. V gene TRBV30 combines with J gene TRBJ2-5; a possible D gene is TRBD1 (5 bases). CDR3 size: 13 residues. Trimming removed 0 bases at V and 5 bases at J, with 10 bases between. From germline, CDR1 is GTSNPN and CDR2 SVGIG (reference sequence).

V gene TRBV6-6 combines with J gene TRBJ1-1; a possible D gene is TRBD1 (6 bases). Germline lookup yields CDR1 MNHNY and CDR2 SVGAGI (reference sequence). The length of the CDR3 is 15 residues. Trimming removed 5 bases from V and 4 bases from J, with 17 bases in between. CDR3 DNA: TGTGCCAGCAGTCCATTACAGGGAGGGGGCACTGAAGCTTTCTTT. This gives the protein CASSPLQGGGTEAFF.

The V gene is TRBV19, the J gene TRBJ2-5, with 7 bases aligning to TRBD1. Germline-derived CDR1 and CDR2 are LNHDA and SQIVND (reference sequence). CDR3 length equals 13 residues. V lost 2 bases and J lost 5; bases outside the gene matches: 2. DNA of the CDR3: TGTGCCAGTAGTATAACAGGGGCGGAGACCCAGTACTTC. Translation: CASSITGAETQYF.

The gene calls are TRBV7-8 and TRBJ2-5; a possible D gene is TRBD1 (5 bases). Trimming left V 5 bases short and J 4 bases short, with 17 bases between. The CDR3 length is 15 residues. Germline assignment: CDR1 SGHVS and CDR2 FQNEAQ. The CDR3 reads CASSPAVGARETQYF. CDR3 nucleotides: TGTGCCAGCAGCCCAGCTGTTGGGGCAAGAGAGACCCAGTACTTC.

The chain links TRBV3-1 (or the pseudogene TRBV3-2) to TRBJ2-1, with 9 bases lining up with TRBD2. Germline V CDR1 and CDR2: LGHDT, YNNKEL (reference sequence). Trimming cost V 6 bases and J 5 bases; bases outside gene matches: 5. The length of the CDR3 is 14 residues. CDR3 bases: TGTGCCAGCAGTCCTCAGCGGGGGGACAATGAGCAGTTCTTC. Residues: CASSPQRGDNEQFF.

The chain carries TRBV18 and TRBJ2-1; D remains ambiguous. CDR3 length equals 17 residues. Germline V gene lookup returns CDR1 KGHSH and CDR2 LQKENI. The V gene lost 1 base and the J gene lost 0 bases, with 13 bases spanning the gap. CDR3 DNA: TGTGCCAGCTCACCACAGACCCTAGGTAGCTCCTACAATGAGCAGTTCTTC. Residues: CASSPQTLGSSYNEQFF.

The chain employs TRBV12-5 and TRBJ2-1, with a possible D match to TRBD2 (5 bases). The length of the CDR3 is 18 residues. Trimming left V 4 bases short and J 4 bases short, with 23 bases between. The germline gives CDR1 LGHNT, CDR2 FRNRAP. The CDR3 protein is CASGSQPGSRQKYNEQFF. The CDR3 bases are TGTGCTAGTGGTTCCCAGCCGGGGTCGCGGCAGAAGTACAATGAGCAGTTCTTC.

The gene calls are TRBV10-2 and TRBJ2-5, with 7 bases fitting TRBD1. The CDR3 is made up of 13 amino acids. V was clipped by 10 bases and J by 0 bases; unmatched bases: 5. CDR1 and CDR2 from the germline V gene are WSHSY and SAAADI. CDR3 protein: CATGRGHQETQYF. The CDR3 coding sequence is TGCGCCACCGGAAGGGGGCACCAAGAGACCCAGTACTTC.